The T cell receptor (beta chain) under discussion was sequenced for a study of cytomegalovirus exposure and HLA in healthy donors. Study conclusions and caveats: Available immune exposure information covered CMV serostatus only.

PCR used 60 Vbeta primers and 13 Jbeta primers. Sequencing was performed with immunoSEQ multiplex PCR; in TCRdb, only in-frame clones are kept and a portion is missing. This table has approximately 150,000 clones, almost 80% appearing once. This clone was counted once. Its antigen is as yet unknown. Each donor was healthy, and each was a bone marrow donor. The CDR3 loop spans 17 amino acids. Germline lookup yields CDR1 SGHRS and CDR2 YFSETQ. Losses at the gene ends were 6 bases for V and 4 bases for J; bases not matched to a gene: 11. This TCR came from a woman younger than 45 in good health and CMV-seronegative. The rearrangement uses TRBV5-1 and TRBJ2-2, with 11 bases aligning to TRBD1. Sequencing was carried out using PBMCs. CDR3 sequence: CASKHFGQGAATGELFF. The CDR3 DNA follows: TGCGCCAGCAAACATTTTGGACAGGGGGCTGCCACCGGGGAGCTGTTTTTT.